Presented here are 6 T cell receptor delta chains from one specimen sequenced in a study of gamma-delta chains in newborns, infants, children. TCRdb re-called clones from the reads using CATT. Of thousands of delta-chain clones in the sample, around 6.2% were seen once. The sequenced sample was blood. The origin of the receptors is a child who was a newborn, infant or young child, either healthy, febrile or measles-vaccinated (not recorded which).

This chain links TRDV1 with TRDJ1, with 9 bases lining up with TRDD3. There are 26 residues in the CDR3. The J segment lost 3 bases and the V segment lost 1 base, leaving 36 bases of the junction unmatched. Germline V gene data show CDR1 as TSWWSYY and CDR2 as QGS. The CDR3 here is CALGEQVSVLRVLTGGIPGGPDKLIF. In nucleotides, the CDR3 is TGTGCTCTTGGGGAACAAGTCTCGGTCCTACGGGTCCTTACTGGGGGGATACCCGGGGGTCCCGATAAACTCATCTTT.

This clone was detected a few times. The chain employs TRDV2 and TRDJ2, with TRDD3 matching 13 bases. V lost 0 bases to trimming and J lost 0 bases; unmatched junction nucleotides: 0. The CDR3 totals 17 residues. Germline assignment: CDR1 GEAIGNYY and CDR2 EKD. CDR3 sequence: CACDTTGGYALTAQLFF. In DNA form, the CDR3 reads TGTGCCTGTGACACCACTGGGGGATACGCTTTGACAGCACAACTCTTCTTT.

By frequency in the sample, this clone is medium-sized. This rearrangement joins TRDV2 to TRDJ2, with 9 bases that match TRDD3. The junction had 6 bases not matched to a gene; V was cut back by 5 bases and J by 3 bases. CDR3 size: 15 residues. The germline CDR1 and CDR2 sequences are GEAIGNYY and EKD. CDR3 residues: CACVLYWGMTAQLFF. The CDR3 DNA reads TGTGCCTGTGTCCTATACTGGGGGATGACAGCACAACTCTTCTTT.

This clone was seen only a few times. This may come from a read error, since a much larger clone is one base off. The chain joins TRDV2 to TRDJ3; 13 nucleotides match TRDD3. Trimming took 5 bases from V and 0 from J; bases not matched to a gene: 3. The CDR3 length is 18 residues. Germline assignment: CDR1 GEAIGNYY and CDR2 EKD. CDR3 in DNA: TGTGCCTGTGGCACTGGGGGATACGGCTCCTGGGACACCCGACAGATGTTTTTC. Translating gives CACGTGGYGSWDTRQMFF.

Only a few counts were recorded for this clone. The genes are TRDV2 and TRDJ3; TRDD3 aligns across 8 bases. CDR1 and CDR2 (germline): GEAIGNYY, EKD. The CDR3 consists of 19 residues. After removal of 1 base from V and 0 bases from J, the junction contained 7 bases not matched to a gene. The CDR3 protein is CACDTVLGAISWDTRQMFF. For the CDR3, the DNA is TGTGCCTGTGACACTGTACTGGGGGCCATCTCCTGGGACACCCGACAGATGTTTTTC.

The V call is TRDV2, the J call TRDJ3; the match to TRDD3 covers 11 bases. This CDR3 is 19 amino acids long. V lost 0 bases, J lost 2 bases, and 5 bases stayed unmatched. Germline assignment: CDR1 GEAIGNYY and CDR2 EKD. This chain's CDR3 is CACDTLVGDTPWDTRQMFF. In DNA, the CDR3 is TGTGCCTGTGACACCTTGGTGGGGGATACGCCCTGGGACACCCGACAGATGTTTTTC.